The 15 T cell receptor beta chains below were found in one sample sequenced in a study of shared clonotypes between healthy human individuals. Produced via immunoSEQ multiplex PCR; TCRdb's table is partial and in-frame only. The table includes around 2,000,000 clones, just under 95% detected once. Naive CD8 cells lacked CD45RO and underwent positive selection for CCR7, leaving out terminally differentiated effector memory CD45RA+ cells. Sequencing was performed on naive CD8+ T cells sorted from blood. These receptor sequences come from a man aged 18 to 35 in good health.

The rearrangement joins TRBV7-2 to TRBJ2-7; D possibly corresponds to TRBD2 (7 bases). Germline V gene sequence: CDR1 SGHTA, CDR2 FQGNSA. The CDR3 covers 15 residues. V was cut by 4 bases and J by 2 bases, with 15 bases left in between. CDR3 sequence reads: CASSWGGGYTYEQYF. Written as DNA, the CDR3 is TGTGCCAGCAGCTGGGGAGGGGGTTATACCTACGAGCAGTACTTC.

V usage is TRBV5-1 and J usage is TRBJ1-1; the D gene is possibly TRBD1 (6 bases). The CDR3 runs to 11 residues. Germline loops: CDR1 SGHRS, CDR2 YFSETQ. V gave up 7 bases and J gave up 4 bases, with 8 bases separating them. The CDR3, as DNA: TGCGCCAGCCAAGGGGGCACTGAAGCTTTCTTT. Translating it yields CASQGGTEAFF.

The chain couples TRBV5-8 to TRBJ2-7; TRBD1 aligns across 9 bases. The CDR3 extends over 16 amino acids. V was clipped by 1 base and J by 2 bases; unmatched bases: 7. Germline V gene lookup returns CDR1 SGHTS and CDR2 YDEGEE. The CDR3 nucleotides read TGTGCCAGCAGCTTGCGACAGGGGGGCGCGCCCTACGAGCAGTACTTC. Amino acids: CASSLRQGGAPYEQYF.

This clone was detected only a few times. V usage is TRBV19 and J usage is TRBJ1-5; D might be TRBD1 (5 bases). Germline assignment: CDR1 LNHDA and CDR2 SQIVND (reference sequence). V lost 9 bases and J lost 2, with 11 bases in between. This CDR3 is built from 13 residues. CDR3 DNA: TGTGCCAGCCAAGGGGTTGGCAATCAGCCCCAGCATTTT. Its translation is CASQGVGNQPQHF.

J is TRBJ2-7 and V is TRBV4-3, with D perhaps TRBD1 (6 bases). The germline V gene has CDR1 LGHNA and CDR2 YSLEER. The V end lost 4 bases, the J end lost 3 bases, and 10 bases lay between the germline ends. CDR3 length: 13 residues. Here the CDR3 DNA reads TGCGCCAGCAGCCGAGACAGGAACTACGAGCAGTACTTC. It translates to CASSRDRNYEQYF.

The CDR3 is CASSVKGTEAFF. The CDR3 DNA is TGTGCCAGCAGCGTAAAAGGGACTGAAGCTTTCTTT. This chain links TRBV5-4 with TRBJ1-1, with D hard to call. V was clipped by 4 bases and J by 5 bases, with 9 bases between them. CDR3 length: 12 amino acids. Germline V gene data show CDR1 as SGHNT and CDR2 as YYREEE (reference sequence). Looking up the rest from reference TRBV5-4 and TRBJ1-1 gives the full variable domain: ETGVTQSPTHLIKTRGQQVTLRCSSQSGHNTVSWYQQALGQGPQFIFQYYREEENGRGNFPPRFSGLQFPNYSSELNVNALELDDSALYLCASSVKGTEAFFGQGTRLTVV.

The V and J genes are TRBV30 and TRBJ2-1; no clear D. V lost 3 bases to trimming and J lost 8 bases, with 17 bases between them. Germline V gene data show CDR1 as GTSNPN and CDR2 as SVGIG (reference sequence). This CDR3 spans 14 amino acids. This CDR3 is CAWSVSSILDEQFF. For the CDR3, the DNA is TGTGCCTGGAGCGTGAGCTCGATTTTGGATGAGCAGTTCTTC.

This chain uses TRBV2 with TRBJ2-7; 7 nucleotides match TRBD2. Looked up from germline, CDR1 is SNHLY and CDR2 is FYNNEI. V lost 10 bases and J lost 3; bases outside the gene matches: 9. This CDR3 is 13 amino acids long. The CDR3 nucleotides read TGTGCCAAGACCGGGACTAAAGACTACGAGCAGTACTTC. Its protein product is CAKTGTKDYEQYF.

The chain employs TRBV9 and TRBJ1-2, with 9 bases that match TRBD1. CDR1 SGDLS and CDR2 YYNGEE come from the germline V gene. CDR3 size: 15 residues. Losses at the gene ends were 4 bases for V and 7 bases for J; bases not matched to a gene: 11. CDR3 sequence reads: CASSYRDREAVGYTF. For the CDR3, the DNA is TGTGCCAGCAGCTACAGGGACAGGGAAGCGGTTGGCTACACCTTC.

Turning to this clone: Other DNA variants within this sample encode the same CDR3. The V and J genes are TRBV10-3 and TRBJ2-7, with TRBD1 matching 9 bases. The CDR3 length is 16 residues. CDR1 and CDR2 from the germline V gene are ENHRY and SYGVKD. The V gene end was trimmed by 0 bases and the J gene end by 2 bases; junction bases not matched to a gene: 5. CDR3 in amino acids: CAISESPGQGTYEQYF. In DNA form, the CDR3 reads TGTGCCATCAGTGAGTCCCCGGGACAGGGAACCTACGAGCAGTACTTC.

This rearrangement joins TRBV10-1 to TRBJ2-2; D not certain. This CDR3 has 14 residues. Trimming cost V 2 bases and J 6 bases, with 10 bases left between them. Germline V gives CDR1 WNHNN, CDR2 SYGVQD (reference sequence). Written as DNA, the CDR3 is TGCGCCAGCAGTGAGAACCCTGCTGCCGGGGAGCTGTTTTTT. This codes for CASSENPAAGELFF.

The chain joins TRBV6-5 to TRBJ2-7; 8 nucleotides align to TRBD1. This CDR3 contains 14 residues. V lost 0 bases, J lost 6 bases, and 4 bases stayed unmatched. Germline V gene data show CDR1 as MNHEY and CDR2 as SVGAGI. This chain's CDR3 is CASSYSGQGGEQYF. The CDR3 nucleotides read TGTGCCAGCAGTTACTCAGGACAGGGCGGCGAGCAGTACTTC.

The chain carries TRBV9 and TRBJ2-3, with 11 bases identical to TRBD2. CDR1 and CDR2 (germline): SGDLS, YYNGEE. Germline trimming cut 2 bases from V and 2 bases from J; bases unmatched to any gene: 7. The CDR3 consists of 17 residues. This chain's CDR3 is CASSVRASGGTTDTQYF. CDR3 in DNA: TGTGCCAGCAGCGTTAGGGCTAGCGGGGGGACCACAGATACGCAGTATTTT.

The chain combines TRBV28 with TRBJ2-7; 7 nucleotides match TRBD2. V dropped 6 bases and J dropped 2; count of bases not matched to a gene: 10. This CDR3 has 15 amino acids. CDR1 is MDHEN, CDR2 SYDVKM, per germline. The CDR3 protein is CASRPSSGPAYEQYF. CDR3 bases: TGTGCCAGCAGACCTTCTAGCGGACCAGCCTACGAGCAGTACTTC.

Regarding this clone: A read error is possible here, since a much larger clone lies one base away. The sample contains more than one DNA sequence encoding this CDR3. V gene TRBV7-8 combines with J gene TRBJ2-2, with D hard to call. V lost 1 base to trimming and J lost 1 base, with 4 bases between them. Germline V gene lookup returns CDR1 SGHVS and CDR2 FQNEAQ. This CDR3 is built from 14 residues. CDR3 sequence: CASSLGGNTGELFF. The CDR3 DNA reads TGTGCCAGCAGCTTAGGGGGGAACACCGGGGAGCTGTTTTTT.